The clone carrying this T cell receptor beta chain was picked up a small number of times. The antigen is undetermined. Hyperthyroidism cases were recent diagnoses of under 2 months' duration in people aged 18 to 65. This specimen belongs to a study of Graves' ophthalmopathy and Graves' hyperthyroidism. Study-wide findings and caveats: Using a 13-signature model, the authors split ophthalmopathy from stable hyperthyroidism, with 85% to 90% sensitivity and 70% to 83% specificity.

CDR1 is MNHEY, CDR2 SVGAGI, per germline. The CDR3 extends over 11 amino acids. The ends were cut back, 7 bases at V and 7 bases at J, with 7 bases in the middle. TCR beta CDR3 amplification used RNA transcripts. An opening RT-PCR round employed HTBI primers and preceded a second-round multiplex PCR. MiXCR, run by TCRdb on the multiplex PCR reads, gives a single entry per CDR3 protein. This sample has over a million distinct CDR3 sequences, with roughly two fifths found just once. The chain joins TRBV6-5 to TRBJ2-2, with no clear D. This TCR was recovered from an adult man with Graves' hyperthyroidism. Input material: peripheral blood or thyroid tissue (not recorded which). The CDR3 reads CASTSVGELFF. The DNA of the CDR3 is TGTGCCAGCACCTCGGTCGGGGAGCTGTTTTTT.